The 20 T cell receptor beta chains below were found in one sample sequenced in a study of vaccination effects on CD4 cells after COVID-19. Antigens for these TCRs are unknown. Sequencing in the ViraFEST assay came after antigen-specific CD4+ T cells had been expanded with viral peptide pools, which were used to stimulate PBMC. Cells that had been cultured for approximately ten days were the source of isolated CD4+ T cells. Each participant was given two doses of one vaccine (BNT162b2 or mRNA-1273). The data were produced by immunoSEQ multiplex PCR, yet TCRdb's version contains in-frame clones alone and is incomplete. The sample has around 67,000 clones, about 80% seen once. The specimen was CD4+ T cells from PBMCs cultured with HCoV-229E spike peptides, collected after COVID-19 vaccination. These receptors came from a human donor who received a COVID-19 vaccine.

The V gene is TRBV7-3, the J gene TRBJ2-3; D may be TRBD1 or TRBD2 (5 bases each). The germline V gene encodes CDR1 SGHTA and CDR2 FQGTGA. The ends were cut back, 5 bases at V and 4 bases at J, with 22 bases in the middle. This CDR3 region has 17 residues. CDR3 residues: CASSGSSRGPKADTQYF. Here the CDR3 DNA reads TGTGCCAGCAGCGGATCGAGCCGGGGCCCGAAGGCAGATACGCAGTATTTT.

The chain carries TRBV21-1 and TRBJ1-4; TRBD1 reflects the table's D call only, with no check against the DNA. TRBV21-1 is reported as a pseudogene. This CDR3 has 17 residues. As DNA, the CDR3 is TGTGCCAGCAGCACTGCAAGCGACAGGGGCCAAAATGAAAAACTGTTTTTT. This encodes CASSTASDRGQNEKLFF.

The rearrangement joins TRBV19 to TRBJ1-2; a possible D gene is TRBD1 (5 bases). CDR1 LNHDA and CDR2 SQIVND come from the germline V gene (reference sequence). The length of the CDR3 is 12 residues. V lost 4 bases, J lost 2 bases, and 5 bases lay in between. The CDR3 nucleotides are TGTGCCAGTAGTAAGGGGAACTATGGCTACACCTTC. Translation gives CASSKGNYGYTF.

The J gene is TRBJ1-5, the V gene TRBV7-9; TRBD1 might be the D (5 bases). Between the trimmed V and J ends, which lost 5 bases and 7 bases, there was a span of 15 bases. The CDR3 extends over 14 amino acids. The germline gives CDR1 SEHNR, CDR2 FQNEAQ (reference sequence). This chain's CDR3 is CASSPQGTSQPQHF. In DNA, the CDR3 is TGTGCCAGCAGCCCCCAGGGAACCAGCCAGCCCCAGCATTTT.

This chain joins TRBV4-3 and TRBJ1-5; D gene ambiguous. The V gene lost 4 bases and the J gene lost 6 bases, with 10 bases spanning the gap. Germline assignment: CDR1 LGHNA and CDR2 YSLEER. The CDR3 runs 13 residues. The CDR3 region is CASSPMRAQPQHF. CDR3 coding DNA: TGCGCCAGCAGCCCCATGAGAGCTCAGCCCCAGCATTTT.

This clone was seen a single time. CDR3 in DNA: TGTGCCAGCAGCCGTCTCTTGAACACTGAAGCTTTCTTT. It yields the protein CASSRLLNTEAFF. J is TRBJ1-1 and V is TRBV2; D unclear. The CDR3 sequence is 13 residues long. Germline CDR1 is SNHLY and CDR2 is FYNNEI. Trimming took off 6 bases at V and 0 bases at J, with 8 bases between the two ends.

This clone appeared once. The chain couples TRBV11-1 to TRBJ2-5, with TRBD1 matching 9 bases. Germline V gene sequence: CDR1 SGHAT, CDR2 FQDESV (reference sequence). The CDR3 length is 15 residues. V lost 6 bases and J lost 2; bases outside the gene matches: 7. The CDR3 sequence: CASSTGGVGQETQYF. The CDR3 DNA is TGTGCCAGCAGTACAGGGGGCGTCGGGCAAGAGACCCAGTACTTC.

The chain carries TRBV12-3 or TRBV12-4 and TRBJ2-4, with D perhaps TRBD1 or TRBD2 (5 bases each). The V gene lost 6 bases and the J gene lost 5 bases, with 11 bases spanning the gap. The CDR3 covers 13 residues. CDR3 in DNA: TGTGCCAGCAGACCGGGACCTCAAAACATTCAGTACTTC. It is translated as CASRPGPQNIQYF.

CDR3 in amino acids: CASSTGTSVRETQYF. In DNA, the CDR3 is TGTGCCAGCAGCACCGGGACTAGCGTACGGGAGACCCAGTACTTC. The chain couples TRBV9 to TRBJ2-5; 10 bases fit TRBD2. From germline, CDR1 is SGDLS and CDR2 YYNGEE. The CDR3 spans 15 residues. Trimming removed 4 bases from V and 5 bases from J; junction bases left unmatched: 8.

Here the CDR3 DNA reads TGTGCCAGCAGAGGGACAGCCTTCTATGGCTACACCTTC. This translates into CASRGTAFYGYTF. The chain employs TRBV6-5 and TRBJ1-2, with 7 bases fitting TRBD1. Germline trimming cut 6 bases from V and 4 bases from J; bases unmatched to any gene: 5. The V gene's germline CDR1 is MNHEY and CDR2 SVGAGI. The CDR3 totals 13 residues.

The V and J genes are TRBV7-2 and TRBJ1-2; TRBD1 might be the D (6 bases). The CDR3 totals 14 residues. V was cut by 5 bases and J by 7 bases, with 17 bases left in between. CDR1 is SGHTA and CDR2 is FQGNSA in the germline V gene. CDR3 in amino acids: CASSLEQGPGGYTF. In nucleotides, the CDR3 is TGTGCCAGCAGCCTCGAACAGGGACCCGGTGGCTACACCTTC.

The chain recombines TRBV5-1 with TRBJ2-2, with D tentatively TRBD1 (6 bases). This CDR3 is built from 17 residues. Germline CDR1 SGHRS, CDR2 YFSETQ. V shed 0 bases and J shed 4 bases, with 16 bases lying between them. The CDR3 is CASSLAIIQGPTGELFF. DNA for the CDR3: TGCGCCAGCAGCTTGGCCATAATTCAGGGGCCCACCGGGGAGCTGTTTTTT.

The table lists this clone with a few counts. The gene calls are TRBV6-6 and TRBJ2-1; D is ambiguous. The CDR3 extends over 13 amino acids. Trimming stripped 5 bases from V and 8 bases from J, with 13 bases between. Germline V lookup: CDR1 MNHNY, CDR2 SVGAGI (reference sequence). The CDR3 spells CASSTPAVHEQFF. The CDR3 DNA reads TGTGCCAGCAGTACCCCAGCAGTTCATGAGCAGTTCTTC.

This sequence joins TRBV7-9 and TRBJ1-1; maybe TRBD1 (5 bases). The CDR3 is made up of 11 amino acids. V lost 3 bases and J 12 bases, leaving 11 bases between the germline ends. From germline, CDR1 is SEHNR and CDR2 FQNEAQ (reference sequence). The CDR3 here is CASSFGRETFF. The CDR3 region has the DNA TGTGCCAGCAGCTTTGGCAGGGAGACTTTCTTT.

V gene TRBV7-8 combines with J gene TRBJ1-4; 9 positions agree with TRBD1. The CDR3 is 15 residues long. Germline V gives CDR1 SGHVS, CDR2 FQNEAQ. Unmatched junction bases numbered 4, after V lost 5 bases and J lost 3 bases. This CDR3 is CASSIDRGSNEKLFF. For the CDR3, the DNA is TGTGCCAGCAGCATCGACAGGGGGTCTAATGAAAAACTGTTTTTT. Combining the CDR3 with reference TRBV7-8 and TRBJ1-4 gives the whole variable domain GAGVSQSPRYKVAKRGQDVALRCDPISGHVSLFWYQQALGQGPEFLTYFQNEAQLDKSGLPSDRFFAERPEGSVSTLKIQRTQQEDSAVYLCASSIDRGSNEKLFFGSGTQLSVL.

The chain carries TRBV7-2 and TRBJ1-5; D ambiguous. Looked up from germline, CDR1 is SGHTA and CDR2 is FQGNSA. This CDR3 has 16 residues. V lost 1 base and J lost 0, with 10 bases in between. CDR3 DNA: TGTGCCAGCAGCTTAGGGAGTTCCTATAGCAATCAGCCCCAGCATTTT. Translated: CASSLGSSYSNQPQHF.

This chain links TRBV12-5 with TRBJ1-1; D is possibly TRBD1 (5 bases). Trimming shortened V by 0 bases and J by 2 bases, and 10 bases separated the two germline ends. CDR1 LGHNT and CDR2 FRNRAP come from the germline V gene. This CDR3 is 15 amino acids long. CDR3: CASGLVLGGNTEAFF. The CDR3 DNA reads TGTGCTAGTGGTTTGGTACTTGGGGGTAACACTGAAGCTTTCTTT. The variable domain in full, completed from reference TRBV12-5 and TRBJ1-1, reads DARVTQTPRHKVTEMGQEVTMRCQPILGHNTVFWYRQTMMQGLELLAYFRNRAPLDDSGMPKDRFSAEMPDATLATLKIQPSEPRDSAVYFCASGLVLGGNTEAFFGQGTRLTVV.

This chain connects TRBV5-1 to TRBJ2-1; possible D gene TRBD2, 7 bases. V was trimmed by 0 bases and J by 8 bases, leaving 15 bases between them. Germline V CDR1 and CDR2: SGHRS, YFSETQ. The CDR3 runs 15 residues. The CDR3 region is CASSLDATGGDEQFF. CDR3 sequence (DNA): TGCGCCAGCAGCTTGGATGCCACGGGGGGCGATGAGCAGTTCTTC.

The gene calls are TRBV5-5 and TRBJ2-7; perhaps TRBD2 as D (7 bases). This CDR3 contains 16 residues. Germline V lookup: CDR1 SGHKS, CDR2 YYEKEE (reference sequence). Trimming left V 1 base short and J 7 bases short, with 21 bases between. Here the CDR3 reads CASSLLGGPTGGEQYV. The DNA for the CDR3 is TGTGCCAGCAGCTTGTTGGGGGGCCCAACCGGGGGGGAGCAGTACGTC.

The rearrangement uses TRBV5-1 and TRBJ2-2, with 11 bases matching TRBD1. Per germline, CDR1 SGHRS and CDR2 YFSETQ. This CDR3 is built from 15 residues. After removal of 4 bases from V and 3 bases from J, the junction contained 2 bases not matched to a gene. Here the CDR3 reads CASSKGQGDTGELFF. CDR3 DNA sequence: TGCGCCAGCAGCAAGGGACAGGGGGACACCGGGGAGCTGTTTTTT.